These 14 T cell receptor beta chains originate from one sample sequenced in a study of cytomegalovirus exposure and HLA in healthy donors. PCR used 60 Vbeta primers and 13 Jbeta primers. Repertoires were generated with immunoSEQ multiplex PCR, while TCRdb's copy carries only in-frame clones and drops some. The sample's table shows more than 100,000 clones. Sequencing was done on a sample of PBMCs. Receptor source: a man aged 40-49 years in good health and CMV-seronegative.

CDR3 sequence (DNA): TGTGCCAGCAGCTCGTGGGACAGGGTGAGCAATCAGCCCCAGCATTTT. This sequence encodes CASSSWDRVSNQPQHF. This chain joins TRBV5-5 and TRBJ1-5; 9 nucleotides line up with TRBD1. V lost 3 bases and J lost 1; bases outside the gene matches: 5. Germline V lookup: CDR1 SGHKS, CDR2 YYEKEE (reference sequence). This CDR3 contains 16 residues.

Here the CDR3 reads CASSPPAGTNTGELFF. The CDR3 DNA reads TGTGCCAGCAGTCCCCCCGCGGGGACCAACACCGGGGAGCTGTTTTTT. The chain is built from TRBV28 and TRBJ2-2, with a tentative D call TRBD2 (6 bases). Germline assignment: CDR1 MDHEN and CDR2 SYDVKM. Between the trimmed V and J ends, which lost 5 bases and 2 bases, there was a span of 15 bases. This CDR3 contains 16 residues.

The genes are TRBV25-1 and TRBJ2-7, with D perhaps matching TRBD1 (7 bases). V lost 3 bases, J lost 6 bases, and 18 bases lay in between. The CDR3 covers 15 residues. In germline, CDR1 is MGHDK, CDR2 SYGVNS. CDR3 sequence: CASSDPSRGEGEQYF. As DNA, the CDR3 is TGTGCCAGCAGTGATCCCAGCAGGGGGGAAGGCGAGCAGTACTTC.

The rearrangement links TRBV7-9 to TRBJ2-1; 10 nucleotides line up with TRBD2. This CDR3 region has 17 residues. The ends lost 2 bases at V and 7 bases at J; junction bases unmatched: 11. Germline CDR1 and CDR2: SEHNR and FQNEAQ (reference sequence). CDR3 in DNA: TGTGCCAGCAGCTTAAGACAGCAAGCGGGAGGGCCGAATGAGCAGTTCTTC. It specifies CASSLRQQAGGPNEQFF.

CDR3 nucleotide sequence: TGTGCCAGCAGCGTAGGGCGTCCCGGGACAGGGCACTCTGGGGCCAACGTCCTGACTTTC. Translated, it gives CASSVGRPGTGHSGANVLTF. The chain combines TRBV9 with TRBJ2-6; 9 bases align to TRBD1. Trimming at V came to 0 bases and at J to 0 bases, leaving 10 bases not matched to a gene. Per germline, CDR1 SGDLS and CDR2 YYNGEE. The CDR3 loop spans 20 amino acids. Based on the CDR3 plus reference TRBV9 and TRBJ2-6, the full variable domain is DSGVTQTPKHLITATGQRVTLRCSPRSGDLSVYWYQQSLDQGLQFLIQYYNGEERAKGNILERFSAQQFPDLHSELNLSSLELGDSALYFCASSVGRPGTGHSGANVLTFGAGSRLTVL.

This chain links TRBV18 with TRBJ2-7; 10 bases agree with TRBD1. Looked up from germline, CDR1 is KGHSH and CDR2 is LQKENI. The CDR3 is made up of 14 amino acids. Germline trimming cut 8 bases from V and 4 bases from J; bases unmatched to any gene: 8. CDR3 nucleotide sequence: TGTGCCAGCACCACGGGACAGGGGTCTTACGAGCAGTACTTC. It yields the protein CASTTGQGSYEQYF.

The chain couples TRBV9 to TRBJ2-1, with 10 positions matching TRBD1. The CDR3 runs 15 residues. The germline V gene has CDR1 SGDLS and CDR2 YYNGEE. J lost 5 bases, V lost 4 bases, and 6 bases had no gene match. CDR3 nucleotide sequence: TGTGCCAGCAGCCCCGGGACAGGGGTCGACAATGAGCAGTTCTTC. This gives the protein CASSPGTGVDNEQFF.

The chain carries TRBV5-1 and TRBJ2-5; possible D gene TRBD1, 6 bases. The germline gives CDR1 SGHRS, CDR2 YFSETQ. Deletions cut 0 bases from V and 2 bases from J, with 8 bases between. This CDR3 is built from 14 residues. The CDR3 DNA is TGCGCCAGCAGCTTGGGCGACAGGCAAGAGACCCAGTACTTC. Its translation: CASSLGDRQETQYF. The full variable domain, rest sourced from reference TRBV5-1 and TRBJ2-5, is KAGVTQTPRYLIKTRGQQVTLSCSPISGHRSVSWYQQTPGQGLQFLFEYFSETQRNKGNFPGRFSGRQFSNSRSEMNVSTLELGDSALYLCASSLGDRQETQYFGPGTRLLVL.

V gene TRBV2 combines with J gene TRBJ2-2, with D uncertain. With 11 bases removed from V and 1 base from J, the gap between germline ends came to 11 bases. The CDR3 runs 13 residues. Germline-derived CDR1 and CDR2 are SNHLY and FYNNEI. The chain's CDR3 is CAGKGGNTGELFF. Here the CDR3 DNA reads TGTGCCGGCAAAGGCGGGAACACCGGGGAGCTGTTTTTT.

V and J are TRBV29-1 and TRBJ2-3; D remains ambiguous. From germline, CDR1 is SQVTM and CDR2 ANQGSEA. V lost 5 bases, J lost 1 base, and 10 bases lay in between. CDR3 length: 13 residues. The CDR3 here is CSVSLQGTDTQYF. CDR3 nucleotide sequence: TGCAGCGTTTCGTTACAAGGCACAGATACGCAGTATTTT.

The chain joins TRBV15 to TRBJ1-1; 10 positions match TRBD1. V shed 0 bases and J 4 bases; nucleotides not matched to a gene: 2. The CDR3 has 15 residues. The germline CDR1 and CDR2 sequences are LNHNV and YYDKDF (reference sequence). The chain's CDR3 is CATSRDRTGGTEAFF. The CDR3 nucleotides are TGTGCCACCAGCAGAGATAGGACAGGGGGCACTGAAGCTTTCTTT.

The genes are TRBV6-5 and TRBJ2-1; no clear D gene. The V and J ends lost 6 bases and 6 bases respectively, with 9 bases between them. Germline V gene data show CDR1 as MNHEY and CDR2 as SVGAGI. The CDR3 has 12 residues. CDR3 region: CASRQTSNEQFF. In DNA, the CDR3 is TGTGCCAGCAGGCAAACGAGCAATGAGCAGTTCTTC.

J is TRBJ1-1 and V is TRBV9; tentative D call: TRBD1 (6 bases). The ends were cut back, 3 bases at V and 1 base at J, with 16 bases in the middle. The CDR3 spans 16 residues. Germline V lookup: CDR1 SGDLS, CDR2 YYNGEE. The CDR3 DNA sequence: TGTGCCAGCAGCGACAGTAAACAGGGCTGGAACACTGAAGCTTTCTTT. Translation gives CASSDSKQGWNTEAFF. Full variable domain (rest looked up from reference TRBV9 and TRBJ1-1): DSGVTQTPKHLITATGQRVTLRCSPRSGDLSVYWYQQSLDQGLQFLIQYYNGEERAKGNILERFSAQQFPDLHSELNLSSLELGDSALYFCASSDSKQGWNTEAFFGQGTRLTVV.

The chain employs TRBV10-3 and TRBJ2-2; TRBD1 aligns across 7 bases. The V and J ends lost 10 bases and 1 base, in that order; junction bases with no gene match: 6. This CDR3 has 14 residues. The V gene's germline CDR1 is ENHRY and CDR2 SYGVKD. Here the CDR3 reads CATNRQGNTGELFF. The CDR3 coding sequence is TGTGCCACGAACCGACAGGGGAACACCGGGGAGCTGTTTTTT.